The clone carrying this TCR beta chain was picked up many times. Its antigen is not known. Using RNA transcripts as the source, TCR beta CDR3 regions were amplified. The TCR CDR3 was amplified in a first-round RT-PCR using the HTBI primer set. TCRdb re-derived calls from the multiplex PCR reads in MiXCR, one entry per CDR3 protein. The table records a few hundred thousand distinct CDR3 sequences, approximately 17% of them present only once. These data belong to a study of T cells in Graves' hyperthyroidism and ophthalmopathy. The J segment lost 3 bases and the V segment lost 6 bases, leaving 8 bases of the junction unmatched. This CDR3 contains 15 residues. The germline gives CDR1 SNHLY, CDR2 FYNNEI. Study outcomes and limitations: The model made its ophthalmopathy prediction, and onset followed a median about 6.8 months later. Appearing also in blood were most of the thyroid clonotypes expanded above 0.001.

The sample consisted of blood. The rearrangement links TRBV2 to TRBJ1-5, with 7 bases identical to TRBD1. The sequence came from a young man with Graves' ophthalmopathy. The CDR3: CASRGRTGSNQPQHF. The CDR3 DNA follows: TGTGCCAGCAGAGGACGGACAGGCTCCAATCAGCCCCAGCATTTT.